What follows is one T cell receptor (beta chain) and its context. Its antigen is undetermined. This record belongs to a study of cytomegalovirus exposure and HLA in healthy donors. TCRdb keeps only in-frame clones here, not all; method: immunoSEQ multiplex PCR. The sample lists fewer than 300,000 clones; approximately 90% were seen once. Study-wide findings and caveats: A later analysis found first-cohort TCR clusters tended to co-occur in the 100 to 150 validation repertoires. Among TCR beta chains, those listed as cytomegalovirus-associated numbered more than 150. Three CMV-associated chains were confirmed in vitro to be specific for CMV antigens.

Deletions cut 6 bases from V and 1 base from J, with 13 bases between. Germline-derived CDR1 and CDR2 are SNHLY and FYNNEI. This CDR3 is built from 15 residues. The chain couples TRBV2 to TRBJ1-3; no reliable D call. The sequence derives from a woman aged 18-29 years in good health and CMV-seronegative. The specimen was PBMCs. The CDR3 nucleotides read TGTGCCAGCAGACCCACGGGGTCATCTGGAAACACCATATATTTT. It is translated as CASRPTGSSGNTIYF.